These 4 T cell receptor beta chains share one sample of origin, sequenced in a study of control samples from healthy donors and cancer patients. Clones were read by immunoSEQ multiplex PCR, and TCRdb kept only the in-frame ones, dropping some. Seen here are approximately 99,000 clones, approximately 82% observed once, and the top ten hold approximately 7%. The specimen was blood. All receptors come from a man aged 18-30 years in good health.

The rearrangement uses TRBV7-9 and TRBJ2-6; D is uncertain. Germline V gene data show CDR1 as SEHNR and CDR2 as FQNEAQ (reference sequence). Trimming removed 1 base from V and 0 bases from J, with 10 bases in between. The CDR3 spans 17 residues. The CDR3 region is CASSLGYTSSGANVLTF. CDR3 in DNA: TGTGCCAGCAGCTTAGGTTACACCAGCTCTGGGGCCAACGTCCTGACTTTC. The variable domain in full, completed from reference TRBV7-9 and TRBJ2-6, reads DTGVSQNPRHKITKRGQNVTFRCDPISEHNRLYWYRQTLGQGPEFLTYFQNEAQLEKSRLLSDRFSAERPKGSFSTLEIQRTEQGDSAMYLCASSLGYTSSGANVLTFGAGSRLTVL.

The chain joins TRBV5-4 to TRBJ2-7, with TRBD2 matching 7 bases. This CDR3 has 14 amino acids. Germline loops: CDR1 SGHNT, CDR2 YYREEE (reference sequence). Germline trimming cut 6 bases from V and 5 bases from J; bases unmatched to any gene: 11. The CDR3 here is CASTPGGGVHEQYF. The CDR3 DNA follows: TGTGCCAGCACCCCGGGGGGAGGGGTCCACGAGCAGTACTTC.

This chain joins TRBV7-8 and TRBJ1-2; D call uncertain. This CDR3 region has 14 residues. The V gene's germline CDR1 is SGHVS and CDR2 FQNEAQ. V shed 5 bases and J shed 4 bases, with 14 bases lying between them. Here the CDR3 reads CASSPSHSFYGYTF. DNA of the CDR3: TGTGCCAGCAGCCCCTCCCACAGCTTCTATGGCTACACCTTC. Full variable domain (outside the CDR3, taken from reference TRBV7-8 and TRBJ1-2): GAGVSQSPRYKVAKRGQDVALRCDPISGHVSLFWYQQALGQGPEFLTYFQNEAQLDKSGLPSDRFFAERPEGSVSTLKIQRTQQEDSAVYLCASSPSHSFYGYTFGSGTRLTVV.

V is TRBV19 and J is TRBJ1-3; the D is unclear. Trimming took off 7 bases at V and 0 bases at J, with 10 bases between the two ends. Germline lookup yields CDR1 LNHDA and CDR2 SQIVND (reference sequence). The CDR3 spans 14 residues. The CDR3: CASTIPLSGNTIYF. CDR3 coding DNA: TGTGCCAGTACGATTCCACTCTCTGGAAACACCATATATTTT.